This T cell receptor beta chain is from a study of shared clonotypes between healthy human individuals. CD45RO-negative CD8 cells positively selected for CCR7 made up the naive population, which excluded terminally differentiated effector memory CD45RA+ cells. The CDR3 runs 18 residues. Germline values: CDR1 MNHEY, CDR2 SMNVEV (reference sequence). Trimming removed 7 bases at V and 4 bases at J, with 25 bases between. Clones were sequenced by immunoSEQ multiplex PCR, and TCRdb holds only the in-frame ones, with some missing. The data hold hundreds of thousands of clones, with approximately 96% observed a single time.

The TCR was taken from a woman aged 30 to 39 in good health. J is TRBJ2-2 and V is TRBV27; the D gene could be TRBD1 or TRBD2 (6 bases each). Sequenced sample: naive CD8+ T cells sorted from blood. CDR3 protein: CASTKHPRLQGGTGELFF. The DNA of the CDR3 is TGTGCCAGCACCAAACACCCCCGGCTACAGGGAGGCACCGGGGAGCTGTTTTTT.